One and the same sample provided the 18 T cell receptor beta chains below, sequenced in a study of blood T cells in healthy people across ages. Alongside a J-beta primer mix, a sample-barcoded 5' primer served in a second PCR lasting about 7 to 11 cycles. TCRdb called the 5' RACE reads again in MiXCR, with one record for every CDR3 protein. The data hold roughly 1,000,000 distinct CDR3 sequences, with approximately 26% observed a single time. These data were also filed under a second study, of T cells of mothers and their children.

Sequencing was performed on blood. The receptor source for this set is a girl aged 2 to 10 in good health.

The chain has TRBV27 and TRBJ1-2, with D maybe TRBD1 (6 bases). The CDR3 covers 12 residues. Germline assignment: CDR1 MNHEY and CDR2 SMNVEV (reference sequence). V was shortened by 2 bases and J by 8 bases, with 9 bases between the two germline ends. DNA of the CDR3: TGTGCCAGCAGTTTAACAGGGCGAGGCTACACCTTC. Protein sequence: CASSLTGRGYTF.

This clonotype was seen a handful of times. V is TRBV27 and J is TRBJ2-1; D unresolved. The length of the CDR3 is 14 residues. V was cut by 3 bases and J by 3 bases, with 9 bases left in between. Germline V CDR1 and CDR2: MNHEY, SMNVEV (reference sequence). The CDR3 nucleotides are TGTGCCAGCAGTTTCCAGGCCCTCTACAATGAGCAGTTCTTC. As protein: CASSFQALYNEQFF.

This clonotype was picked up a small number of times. Written as DNA, the CDR3 is TGCAGCGCCGTAGGACTAGGATCCCCCGGGGAGCTGTTTTTT. As protein: CSAVGLGSPGELFF. The chain uses TRBV29-1 and TRBJ2-2; TRBD2 aligns across 7 bases. J was trimmed by 6 bases and V by 7 bases; bases with no gene match: 11. Per the germline V gene, CDR1 is SQVTM and CDR2 is ANQGSEA. The CDR3 has 14 amino acids.

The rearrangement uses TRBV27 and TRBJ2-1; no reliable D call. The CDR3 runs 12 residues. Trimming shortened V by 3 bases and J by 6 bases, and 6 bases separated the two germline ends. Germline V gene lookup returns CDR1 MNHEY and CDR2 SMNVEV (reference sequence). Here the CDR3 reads CASSFGFNEQFF. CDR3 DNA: TGTGCCAGCAGTTTCGGGTTCAATGAGCAGTTCTTC.

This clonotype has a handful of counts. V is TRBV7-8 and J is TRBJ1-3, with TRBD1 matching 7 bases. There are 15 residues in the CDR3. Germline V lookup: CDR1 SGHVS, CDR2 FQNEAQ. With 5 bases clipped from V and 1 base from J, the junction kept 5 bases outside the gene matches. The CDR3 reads CASSPMTGSGNTIYF. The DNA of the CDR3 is TGTGCCAGCAGCCCTATGACAGGGTCTGGAAACACCATATATTTT.

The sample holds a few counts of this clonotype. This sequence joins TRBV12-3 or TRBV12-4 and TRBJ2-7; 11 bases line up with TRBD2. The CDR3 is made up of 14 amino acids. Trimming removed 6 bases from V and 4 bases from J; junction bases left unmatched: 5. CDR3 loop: CASSPLAGGYEQYF. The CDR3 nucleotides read TGTGCCAGCAGCCCTCTAGCGGGGGGATACGAGCAGTACTTC.

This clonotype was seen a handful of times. Written as DNA, the CDR3 is TGTGCCAGCAGTTTATGGGGAGCGGGAGGGTCTCCAGGGACCCAGTACTTC. This translates into CASSLWGAGGSPGTQYF. The gene calls are TRBV12-3 or TRBV12-4 and TRBJ2-5; 10 nucleotides match TRBD2. The J segment lost 7 bases and the V segment lost 2 bases, leaving 13 bases of the junction unmatched. CDR3 length equals 17 residues.

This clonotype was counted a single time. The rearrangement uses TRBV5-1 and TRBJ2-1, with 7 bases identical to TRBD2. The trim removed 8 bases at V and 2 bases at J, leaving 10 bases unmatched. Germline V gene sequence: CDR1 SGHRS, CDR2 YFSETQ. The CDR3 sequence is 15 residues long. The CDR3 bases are TGCGCCAGTCGGGCCCGACTAGCCCCCTACAATGAGCAGTTCTTC. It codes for CASRARLAPYNEQFF.

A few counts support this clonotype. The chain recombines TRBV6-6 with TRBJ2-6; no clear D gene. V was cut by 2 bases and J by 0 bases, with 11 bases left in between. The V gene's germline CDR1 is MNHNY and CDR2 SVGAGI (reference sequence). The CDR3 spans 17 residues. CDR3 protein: CASSYELASSGANVLTF. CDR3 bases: TGTGCCAGCAGTTACGAATTGGCGAGCTCTGGGGCCAACGTCCTGACTTTC.

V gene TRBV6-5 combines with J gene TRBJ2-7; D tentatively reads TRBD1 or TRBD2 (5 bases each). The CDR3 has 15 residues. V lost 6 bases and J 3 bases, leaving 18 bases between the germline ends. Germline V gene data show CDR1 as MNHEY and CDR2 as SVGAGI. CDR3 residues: CASRNGGLSYYEQYF. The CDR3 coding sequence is TGTGCCAGCAGAAATGGGGGATTGAGTTACTACGAGCAGTACTTC.

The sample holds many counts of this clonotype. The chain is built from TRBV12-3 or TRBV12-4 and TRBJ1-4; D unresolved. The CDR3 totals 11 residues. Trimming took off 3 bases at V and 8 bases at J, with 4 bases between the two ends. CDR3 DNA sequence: TGTGCCAGCAGTTTCGGGGAAAAACTGTTTTTT. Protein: CASSFGEKLFF.

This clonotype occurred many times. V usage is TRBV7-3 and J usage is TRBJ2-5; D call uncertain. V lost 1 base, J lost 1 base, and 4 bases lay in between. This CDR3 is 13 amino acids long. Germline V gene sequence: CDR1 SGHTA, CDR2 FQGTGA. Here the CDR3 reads CASSLMSQETQYF. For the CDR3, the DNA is TGTGCCAGCAGCTTAATGAGCCAAGAGACCCAGTACTTC.

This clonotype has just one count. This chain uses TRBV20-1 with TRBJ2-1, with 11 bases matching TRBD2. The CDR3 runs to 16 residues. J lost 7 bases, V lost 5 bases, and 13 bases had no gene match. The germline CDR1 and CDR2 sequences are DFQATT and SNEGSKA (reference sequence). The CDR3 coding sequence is TGCAGTGCTCCCAGAGCAGGGACTAGCGGAATTAATGAGCAGTTCTTC. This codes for CSAPRAGTSGINEQFF.

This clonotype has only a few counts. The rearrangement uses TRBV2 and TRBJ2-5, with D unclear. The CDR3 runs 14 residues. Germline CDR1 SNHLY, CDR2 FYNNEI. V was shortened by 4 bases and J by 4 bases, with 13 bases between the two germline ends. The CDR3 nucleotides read TGTGCCAGCAGTGGGGTGTACCCTTCAGAGACCCAGTACTTC. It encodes CASSGVYPSETQYF.

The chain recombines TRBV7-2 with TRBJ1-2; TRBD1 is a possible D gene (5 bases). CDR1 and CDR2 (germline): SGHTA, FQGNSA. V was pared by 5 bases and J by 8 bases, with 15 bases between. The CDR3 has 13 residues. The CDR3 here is CASSPLGVLGYTF. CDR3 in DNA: TGTGCCAGCAGCCCACTGGGGGTCTTGGGCTACACCTTC.

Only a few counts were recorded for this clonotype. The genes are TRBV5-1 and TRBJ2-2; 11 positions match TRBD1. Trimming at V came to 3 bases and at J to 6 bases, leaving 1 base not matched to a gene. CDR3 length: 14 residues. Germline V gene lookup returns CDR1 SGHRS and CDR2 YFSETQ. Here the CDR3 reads CASSSGQGAGELFF. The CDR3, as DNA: TGCGCCAGCAGCTCGGGACAGGGGGCCGGGGAGCTGTTTTTT.

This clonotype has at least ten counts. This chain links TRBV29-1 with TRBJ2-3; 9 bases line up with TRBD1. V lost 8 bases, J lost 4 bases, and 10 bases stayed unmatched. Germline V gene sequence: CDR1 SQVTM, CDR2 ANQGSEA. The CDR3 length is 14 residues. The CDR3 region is CSISGQGMADTQYF. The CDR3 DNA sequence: TGCAGCATCTCAGGACAGGGGATGGCAGATACGCAGTATTTT.

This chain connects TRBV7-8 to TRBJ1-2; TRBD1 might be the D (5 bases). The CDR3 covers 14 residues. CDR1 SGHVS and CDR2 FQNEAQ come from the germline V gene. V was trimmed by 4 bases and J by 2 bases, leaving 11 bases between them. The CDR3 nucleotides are TGTGCCAGCAGCTCCCGCGGGGGAAACTATGGCTACACCTTC. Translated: CASSSRGGNYGYTF.